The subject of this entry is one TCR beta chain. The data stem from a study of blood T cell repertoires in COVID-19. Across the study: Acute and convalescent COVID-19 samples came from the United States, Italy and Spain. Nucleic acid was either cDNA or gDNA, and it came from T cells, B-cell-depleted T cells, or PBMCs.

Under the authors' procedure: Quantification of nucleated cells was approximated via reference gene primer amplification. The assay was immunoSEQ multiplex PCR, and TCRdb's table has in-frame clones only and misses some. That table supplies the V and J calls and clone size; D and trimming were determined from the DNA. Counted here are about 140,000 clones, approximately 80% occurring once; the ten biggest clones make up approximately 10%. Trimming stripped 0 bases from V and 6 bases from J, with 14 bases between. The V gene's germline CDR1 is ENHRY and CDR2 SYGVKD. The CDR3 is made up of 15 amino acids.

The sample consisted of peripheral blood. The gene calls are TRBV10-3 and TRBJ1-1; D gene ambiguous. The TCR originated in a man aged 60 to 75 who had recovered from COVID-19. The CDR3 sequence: CAISESTYPGAEAFF. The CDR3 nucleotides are TGTGCCATCAGTGAGTCGACTTACCCCGGGGCTGAAGCTTTCTTT.